The subject of this entry is one TCR beta chain. The CDR3 spans 16 residues. V was shortened by 0 bases and J by 0 bases, with 9 bases between the two germline ends. From germline, CDR1 is MGHRA and CDR2 YSYEKL. Libraries were prepared by immunoSEQ multiplex PCR; TCRdb keeps only in-frame clonotypes and omits some of them. The sample holds around 150,000 clones; over 85% are singletons and the top ten take more than 10%. The sample is drawn from a study of control samples from healthy donors and cancer patients. Material: blood. The chain joins TRBV4-1 to TRBJ1-3; D not resolved. This TCR was sampled from a man younger than 45 in good health. The CDR3 bases are TGCGCCAGCAGCCAAGATCCCGCGGTCTCTGGAAACACCATATATTTT. This gives the protein CASSQDPAVSGNTIYF.